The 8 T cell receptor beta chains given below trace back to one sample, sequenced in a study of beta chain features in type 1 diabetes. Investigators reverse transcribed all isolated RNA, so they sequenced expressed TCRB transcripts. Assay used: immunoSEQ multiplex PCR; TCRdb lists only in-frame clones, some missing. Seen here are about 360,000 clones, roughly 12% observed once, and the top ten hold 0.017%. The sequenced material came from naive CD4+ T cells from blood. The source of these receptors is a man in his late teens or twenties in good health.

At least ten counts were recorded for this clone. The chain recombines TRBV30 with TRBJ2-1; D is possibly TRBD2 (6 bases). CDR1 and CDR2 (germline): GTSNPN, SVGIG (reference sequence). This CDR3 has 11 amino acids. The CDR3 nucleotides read TGTGCACTGGGACTGGGACGGGAGCAGTTCTTC. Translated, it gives CALGLGREQFF.

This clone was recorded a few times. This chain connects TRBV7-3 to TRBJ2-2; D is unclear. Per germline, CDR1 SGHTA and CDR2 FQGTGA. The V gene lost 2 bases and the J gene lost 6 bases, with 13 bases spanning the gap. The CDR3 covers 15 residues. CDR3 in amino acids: CASSLANIPSGELFF. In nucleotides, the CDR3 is TGTGCCAGCAGCTTAGCAAACATCCCATCCGGGGAGCTGTTTTTT.

This chain's CDR3 is CASSPPSIQGATGNEQFF. Here the CDR3 DNA reads TGTGCCAGCTCACCACCGTCTATTCAGGGGGCGACTGGCAATGAGCAGTTCTTC. The V and J genes are TRBV18 and TRBJ2-1; TRBD1 agrees at 8 bases. CDR1 is KGHSH, CDR2 LQKENI, per germline. This CDR3 contains 18 residues. V shed 0 bases, J shed 6 bases, and the junction held 13 bases outside the gene matches.

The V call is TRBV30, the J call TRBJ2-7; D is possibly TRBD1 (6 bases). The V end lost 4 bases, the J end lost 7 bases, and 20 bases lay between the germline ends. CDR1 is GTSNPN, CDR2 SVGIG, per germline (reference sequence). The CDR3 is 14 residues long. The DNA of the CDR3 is TGTGCCTGGAATGGTGGGGGCCTGGGGCGGGAGCAGTACTTC. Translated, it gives CAWNGGGLGREQYF.

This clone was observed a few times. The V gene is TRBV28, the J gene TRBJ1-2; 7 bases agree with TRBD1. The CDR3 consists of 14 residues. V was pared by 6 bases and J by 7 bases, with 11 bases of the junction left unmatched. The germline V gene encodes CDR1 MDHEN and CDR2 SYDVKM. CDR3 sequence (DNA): TGTGCCAGCAGGCCGGGACAGTTGACGCGTGGCTACACCTTC. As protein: CASRPGQLTRGYTF.

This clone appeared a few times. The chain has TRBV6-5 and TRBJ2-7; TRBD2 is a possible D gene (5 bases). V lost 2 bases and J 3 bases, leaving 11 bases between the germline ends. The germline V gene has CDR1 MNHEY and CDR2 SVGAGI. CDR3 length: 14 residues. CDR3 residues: CASSYQRQYYEQYF. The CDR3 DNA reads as TGTGCCAGCAGTTACCAGCGGCAGTACTACGAGCAGTACTTC.

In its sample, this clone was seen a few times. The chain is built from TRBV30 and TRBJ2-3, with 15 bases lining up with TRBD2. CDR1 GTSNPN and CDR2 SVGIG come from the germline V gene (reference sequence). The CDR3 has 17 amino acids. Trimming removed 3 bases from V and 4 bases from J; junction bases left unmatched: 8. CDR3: CAWSRARTSGGADTQYF. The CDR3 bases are TGTGCCTGGAGCCGTGCCCGGACTAGCGGGGGGGCAGATACGCAGTATTTT.

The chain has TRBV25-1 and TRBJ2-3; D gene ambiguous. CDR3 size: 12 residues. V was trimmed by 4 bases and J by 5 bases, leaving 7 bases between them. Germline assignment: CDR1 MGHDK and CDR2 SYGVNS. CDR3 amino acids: CASSANLDTQYF. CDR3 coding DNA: TGTGCCAGCAGTGCAAATTTAGATACGCAGTATTTT.